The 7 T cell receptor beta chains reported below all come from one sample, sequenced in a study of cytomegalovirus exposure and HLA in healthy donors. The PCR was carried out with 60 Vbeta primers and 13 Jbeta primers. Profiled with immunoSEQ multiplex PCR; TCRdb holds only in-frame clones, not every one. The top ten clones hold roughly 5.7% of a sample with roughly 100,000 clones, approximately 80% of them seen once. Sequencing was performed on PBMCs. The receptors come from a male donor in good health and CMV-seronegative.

The CDR3 spells CASSQGQRTGLKFF. Here the CDR3 DNA reads TGCGCCAGCAGCCAAGGTCAAAGGACAGGGCTAAAGTTCTTC. This chain joins TRBV4-3 and TRBJ2-1; 8 bases agree with TRBD1. The CDR3 totals 14 residues. Germline V lookup: CDR1 LGHNA, CDR2 YSLEER. V shed 1 base, J shed 14 bases, and the junction held 10 bases outside the gene matches.

CDR3 residues: CASTPRSHEQYF. CDR3 DNA sequence: TGTGCCAGCACCCCACGTAGCCACGAGCAGTACTTC. This chain joins TRBV6-4 and TRBJ2-7; D unclear. Per germline, CDR1 MRHNA and CDR2 SNTAGT. V shed 7 bases and J shed 5 bases, with 12 bases lying between them. This CDR3 spans 12 amino acids.

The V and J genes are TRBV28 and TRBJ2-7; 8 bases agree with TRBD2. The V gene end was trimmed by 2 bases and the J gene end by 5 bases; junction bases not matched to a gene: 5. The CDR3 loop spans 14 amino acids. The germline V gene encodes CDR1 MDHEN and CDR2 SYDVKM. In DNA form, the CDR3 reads TGTGCCAGCAGTTTAAGCGGGGGAAGGGACGAGCAGTACTTC. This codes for CASSLSGGRDEQYF.

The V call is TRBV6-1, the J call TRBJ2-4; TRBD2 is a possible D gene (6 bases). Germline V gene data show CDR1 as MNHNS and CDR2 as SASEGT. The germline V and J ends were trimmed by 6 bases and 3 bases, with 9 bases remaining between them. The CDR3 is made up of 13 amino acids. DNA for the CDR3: TGTGCCAGCAGGGCCGGGAGCAAAAACATTCAGTACTTC. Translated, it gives CASRAGSKNIQYF.

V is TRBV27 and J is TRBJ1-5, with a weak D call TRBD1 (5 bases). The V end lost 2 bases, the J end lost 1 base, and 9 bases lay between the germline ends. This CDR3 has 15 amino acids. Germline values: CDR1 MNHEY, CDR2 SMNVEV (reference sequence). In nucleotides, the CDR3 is TGTGCCAGCAGTTTAAGCGGGGGAAGCAATCAGCCCCAGCATTTT. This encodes CASSLSGGSNQPQHF.

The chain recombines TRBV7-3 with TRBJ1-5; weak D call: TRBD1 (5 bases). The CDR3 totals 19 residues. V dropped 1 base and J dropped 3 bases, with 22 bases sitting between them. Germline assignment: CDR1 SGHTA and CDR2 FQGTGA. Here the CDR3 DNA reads TGTGCCAGCAGCTTAAGATTTGATGGGGGGAAGGGCCTCAATCAGCCCCAGCATTTT. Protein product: CASSLRFDGGKGLNQPQHF.

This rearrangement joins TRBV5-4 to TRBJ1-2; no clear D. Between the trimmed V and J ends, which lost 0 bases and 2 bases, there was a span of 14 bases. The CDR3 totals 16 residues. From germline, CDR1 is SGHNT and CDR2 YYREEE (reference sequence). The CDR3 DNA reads TGTGCCAGCAGCTTGGAAGGAGGGTTAACGAACTATGGCTACACCTTC. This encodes CASSLEGGLTNYGYTF.